This TCR beta chain was obtained from a study of T cells after posttransplantation cyclophosphamide. Findings of the study overall: Blood and skin or GI T cell repertoires showed limited TRB overlap. After PTCy, TRB diversity resembled that of CNI/methotrexate controls.

Concerning this clone: As yet, its antigen is unknown.

With 5 bases clipped from V and 6 bases from J, the junction kept 6 bases outside the gene matches. The germline CDR1 and CDR2 sequences are SGHRS and YFSETQ. This CDR3 comprises 14 residues. Sequencing used immunoSEQ multiplex PCR; TCRdb keeps in-frame clones, though not all of them. The sample includes fewer than 60,000 clones, roughly 94% of them seen just once. The sequenced sample was PBMCs. The receptor's source is a woman in her thirties in good health and a related stem cell transplant donor. This rearrangement joins TRBV5-1 to TRBJ1-4; the match to TRBD1 covers 8 bases. The CDR3, as DNA: TGCGCCAGCAGTTCGACAGGGGTACATGAAAAACTGTTTTTT. This codes for CASSSTGVHEKLFF. The full variable domain, rest sourced from reference TRBV5-1 and TRBJ1-4, is KAGVTQTPRYLIKTRGQQVTLSCSPISGHRSVSWYQQTPGQGLQFLFEYFSETQRNKGNFPGRFSGRQFSNSRSEMNVSTLELGDSALYLCASSSTGVHEKLFFGSGTQLSVL.